This T cell receptor beta chain was identified in a study of regulatory T cells in long-lasting Graves disease. About the study: Recently diagnosed Graves' patients had received antithyroid drugs for under 3 months. Study-wide findings and caveats: Peripheral blood, not thyroid tissue, was the sole material studied.

Sequencing libraries for TCR beta were prepared with iRepertoire HTBI primers and Arm-PCR of CDR3 regions. Each CDR3 protein is one row after TCRdb ran MiXCR on the multiplex PCR reads. The table includes 350,000 to 450,000 distinct CDR3 sequences, 14% to 15% detected once. As for time point: newly diagnosed GD, antithyroid drugs for less than 3 months. Preparation of the TCR library used RNA extracted from PBMCs. This clonotype has a count of ten or more. What it recognizes is unknown. The CDR3 covers 16 residues. Germline V lookup: CDR1 PRHDT, CDR2 FYEKMQ (reference sequence). V was shortened by 5 bases and J by 0 bases, with 17 bases between the two germline ends. The same specimen was also included in a second study, on T cells in Graves' hyperthyroidism and ophthalmopathy. According to that study: Graves' hyperthyroidism is called stable when ophthalmopathy does not progress within 18 months. Diagnosis of hyperthyroidism was new in patients aged 18 to 65, and its duration was under 2 months.

This TCR came from a woman in her 30s with Graves disease. This material consisted of peripheral blood mononuclear cells (PBMCs), taken at new diagnosis, from a patient treated with antithyroid drugs. The chain carries TRBV13 and TRBJ2-7; maybe TRBD1 (6 bases). The CDR3 sequence is CASSTRQEVSSYEQYF. In nucleotides, the CDR3 is TGTGCCAGCAGCACACGACAGGAGGTGAGCTCCTACGAGCAGTACTTC. Based on the CDR3 plus reference TRBV13 and TRBJ2-7, the full variable domain is AAGVIQSPRHLIKEKRETATLKCYPIPRHDTVYWYQQGPGQDPQFLISFYEKMQSDKGSIPDRFSAQQFSDYHSELNMSSLELGDSALYFCASSTRQEVSSYEQYFGPGTRLTVT.